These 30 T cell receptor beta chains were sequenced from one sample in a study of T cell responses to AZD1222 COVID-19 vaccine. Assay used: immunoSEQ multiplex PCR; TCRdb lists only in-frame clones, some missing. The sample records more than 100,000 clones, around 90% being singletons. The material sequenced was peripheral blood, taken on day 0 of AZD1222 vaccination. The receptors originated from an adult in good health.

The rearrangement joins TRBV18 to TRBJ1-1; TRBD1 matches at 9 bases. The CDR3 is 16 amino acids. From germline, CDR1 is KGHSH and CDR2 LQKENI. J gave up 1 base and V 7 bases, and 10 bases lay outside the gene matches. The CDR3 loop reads CASCTWTGDQNTEAFF. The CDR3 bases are TGTGCCAGCTGCACGTGGACAGGGGACCAGAACACTGAAGCTTTCTTT.

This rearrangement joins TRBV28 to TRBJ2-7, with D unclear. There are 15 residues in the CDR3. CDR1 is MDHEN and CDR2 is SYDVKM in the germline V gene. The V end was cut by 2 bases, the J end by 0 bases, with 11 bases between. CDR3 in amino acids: CASSLSSYSSYEQYF. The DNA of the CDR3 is TGTGCCAGCAGTTTAAGCTCTTATAGCTCCTACGAGCAGTACTTC.

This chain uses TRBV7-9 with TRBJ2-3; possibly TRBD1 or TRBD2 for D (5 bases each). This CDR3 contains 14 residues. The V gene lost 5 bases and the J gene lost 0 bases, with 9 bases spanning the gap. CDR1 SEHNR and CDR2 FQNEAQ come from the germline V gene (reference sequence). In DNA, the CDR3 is TGTGCCAGCAGCCACCGGGACAGCACAGATACGCAGTATTTT. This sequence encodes CASSHRDSTDTQYF.

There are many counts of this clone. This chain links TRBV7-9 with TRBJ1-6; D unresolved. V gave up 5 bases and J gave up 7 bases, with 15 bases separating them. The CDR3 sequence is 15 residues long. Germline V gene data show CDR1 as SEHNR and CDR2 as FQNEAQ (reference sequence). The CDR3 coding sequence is TGTGCCAGCAGCGACGTCCGGGCCGCGAATTCACCCCTCCACTTT. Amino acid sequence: CASSDVRAANSPLHF. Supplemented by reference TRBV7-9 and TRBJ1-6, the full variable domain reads DTGVSQNPRHKITKRGQNVTFRCDPISEHNRLYWYRQTLGQGPEFLTYFQNEAQLEKSRLLSDRFSAERPKGSFSTLEIQRTEQGDSAMYLCASSDVRAANSPLHFGNGTRLTVT.

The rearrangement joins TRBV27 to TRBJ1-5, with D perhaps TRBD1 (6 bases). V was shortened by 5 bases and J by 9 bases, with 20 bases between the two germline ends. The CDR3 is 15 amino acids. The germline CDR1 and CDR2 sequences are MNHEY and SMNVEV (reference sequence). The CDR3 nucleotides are TGTGCCAGCAGTCCCAGGTGGGGAGGGGGTTTGCCCCAGCATTTT. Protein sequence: CASSPRWGGGLPQHF.

Written as DNA, the CDR3 is TGTGCCAGCAAACTCCTAAGGGTGGGTGAGCAGTTCTTC. This translates into CASKLLRVGEQFF. This sequence joins TRBV2 and TRBJ2-1; the D is unclear. V was trimmed by 7 bases and J by 9 bases, leaving 16 bases between them. The CDR3 extends over 13 amino acids. Germline V gene sequence: CDR1 SNHLY, CDR2 FYNNEI.

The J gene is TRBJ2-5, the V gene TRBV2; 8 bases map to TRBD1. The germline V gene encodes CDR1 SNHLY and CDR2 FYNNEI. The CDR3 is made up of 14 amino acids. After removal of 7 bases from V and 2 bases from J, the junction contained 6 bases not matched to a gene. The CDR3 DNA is TGTGCCAGCAAACTTCGGACAGGGCAAGAGACCCAGTACTTC. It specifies CASKLRTGQETQYF.

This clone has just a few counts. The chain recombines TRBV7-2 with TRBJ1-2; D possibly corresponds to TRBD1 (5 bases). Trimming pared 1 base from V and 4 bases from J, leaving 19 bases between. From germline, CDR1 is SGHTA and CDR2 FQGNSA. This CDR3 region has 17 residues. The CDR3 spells CASSLGPQGVGSYGYTF. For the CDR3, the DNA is TGTGCCAGCAGCTTAGGTCCCCAGGGTGTGGGGAGCTATGGCTACACCTTC.

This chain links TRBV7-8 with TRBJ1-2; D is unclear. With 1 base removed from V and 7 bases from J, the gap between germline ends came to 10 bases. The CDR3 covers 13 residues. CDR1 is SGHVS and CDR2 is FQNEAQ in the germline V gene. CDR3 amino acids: CASSLEGLSGYTF. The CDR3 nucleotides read TGTGCCAGCAGCTTAGAAGGGCTATCTGGCTACACCTTC.

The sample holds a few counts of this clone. CDR3 sequence: CASSPQGGSYEQYF. CDR3 DNA sequence: TGTGCCAGCAGCCCCCAGGGCGGGAGTTACGAGCAGTACTTC. The chain joins TRBV7-3 to TRBJ2-7; 7 bases are a match to TRBD2. The CDR3 is made up of 14 amino acids. Germline V gene lookup returns CDR1 SGHTA and CDR2 FQGTGA. With V trimmed by 5 bases and J by 4 bases, 8 bases remained unmatched. Drawing the rest from reference TRBV7-3 and TRBJ2-7, the complete variable domain is GAGVSQTPSNKVTEKGKYVELRCDPISGHTALYWYRQSLGQGPEFLIYFQGTGAADDSGLPNDRFFAVRPEGSVSTLKIQRTERGDSAVYLCASSPQGGSYEQYFGPGTRLTVT.

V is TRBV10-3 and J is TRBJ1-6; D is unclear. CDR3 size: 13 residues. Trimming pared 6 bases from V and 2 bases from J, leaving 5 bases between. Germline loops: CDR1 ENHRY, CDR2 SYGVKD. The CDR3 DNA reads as TGTGCCATCAGCGAAACCTATAATTCACCCCTCCACTTT. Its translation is CAISETYNSPLHF.

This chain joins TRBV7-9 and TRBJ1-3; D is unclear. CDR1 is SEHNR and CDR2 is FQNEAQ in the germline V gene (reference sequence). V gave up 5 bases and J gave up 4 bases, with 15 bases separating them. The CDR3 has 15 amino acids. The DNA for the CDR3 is TGTGCCAGCAGCCCCCGGGTTGGGTTAGGAAACACCATATATTTT. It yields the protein CASSPRVGLGNTIYF.

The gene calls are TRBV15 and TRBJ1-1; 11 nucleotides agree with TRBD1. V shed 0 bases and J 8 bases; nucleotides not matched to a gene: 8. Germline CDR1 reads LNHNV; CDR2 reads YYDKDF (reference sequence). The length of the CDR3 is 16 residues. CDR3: CATSRDRTGGRGEAFF. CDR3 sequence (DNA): TGTGCCACCAGCAGAGATCGGACAGGGGGCAGAGGGGAAGCTTTCTTT.

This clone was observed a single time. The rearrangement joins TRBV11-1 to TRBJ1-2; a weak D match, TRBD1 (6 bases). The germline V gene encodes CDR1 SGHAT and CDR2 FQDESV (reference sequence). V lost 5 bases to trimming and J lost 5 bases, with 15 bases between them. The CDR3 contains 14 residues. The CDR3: CASSRRQAGYGYTF. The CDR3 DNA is TGTGCCAGCAGCCGACGACAGGCGGGATATGGCTACACCTTC.

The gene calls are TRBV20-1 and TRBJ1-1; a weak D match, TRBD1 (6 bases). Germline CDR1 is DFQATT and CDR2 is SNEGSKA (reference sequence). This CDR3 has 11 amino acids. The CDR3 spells CSNRADTEAFF. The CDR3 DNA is TGCAGCAACAGGGCAGACACTGAAGCTTTCTTT.

The CDR3 DNA reads TGTGCCAGCTCACCCCGCCTAACATCAATCGGCACAGATACGCAGTATTTT. Residues: CASSPRLTSIGTDTQYF. The chain couples TRBV18 to TRBJ2-3, with unresolved D. Germline V gene lookup returns CDR1 KGHSH and CDR2 LQKENI. With 3 bases removed from V and 1 base from J, the gap between germline ends came to 17 bases. This CDR3 is built from 17 residues. The entire variable domain, with the rest obtained from reference TRBV18 and TRBJ2-3, is as follows: NAGVMQNPRHLVRRRGQEARLRCSPMKGHSHVYWYRQLPEEGLKFMVYLQKENIIDESGMPKERFSAEFPKEGPSILRIQQVVRGDSAAYFCASSPRLTSIGTDTQYFGPGTRLTVL.

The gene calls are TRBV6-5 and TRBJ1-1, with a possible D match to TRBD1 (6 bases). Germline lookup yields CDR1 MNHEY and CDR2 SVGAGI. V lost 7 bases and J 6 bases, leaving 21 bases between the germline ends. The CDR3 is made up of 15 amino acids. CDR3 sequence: CASNGIGQRTPEAFF. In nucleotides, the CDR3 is TGTGCCAGCAACGGAATTGGACAGAGGACCCCTGAAGCTTTCTTT.

The CDR3 DNA reads TGCGCCAGCAGCCCTTGGGGGGGATTGAACACTGAAGCTTTCTTT. It translates to CASSPWGGLNTEAFF. This sequence joins TRBV5-1 and TRBJ1-1, with D maybe TRBD1 (5 bases). CDR1 and CDR2 from the germline V gene are SGHRS and YFSETQ. Trimming pared 4 bases from V and 0 bases from J, leaving 13 bases between. The CDR3 covers 15 residues.

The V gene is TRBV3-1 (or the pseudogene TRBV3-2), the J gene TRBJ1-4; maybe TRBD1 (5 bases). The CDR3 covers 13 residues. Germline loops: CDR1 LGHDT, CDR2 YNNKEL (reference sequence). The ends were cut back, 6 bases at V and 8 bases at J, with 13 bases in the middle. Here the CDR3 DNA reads TGTGCCAGCAGGCCACCGGGGGACGAAAAACTGTTTTTT. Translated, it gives CASRPPGDEKLFF.

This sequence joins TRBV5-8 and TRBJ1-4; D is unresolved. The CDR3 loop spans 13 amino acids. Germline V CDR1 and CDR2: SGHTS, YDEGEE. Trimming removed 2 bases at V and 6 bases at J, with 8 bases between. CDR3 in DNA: TGTGCCAGCAGCTTATCACCCGATGAAAAACTGTTTTTT. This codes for CASSLSPDEKLFF. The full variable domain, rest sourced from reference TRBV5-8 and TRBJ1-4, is EAGVTQSPTHLIKTRGQQATLRCSPISGHTSVYWYQQALGLGLQFLLWYDEGEERNRGNFPPRFSGRQFPNYSSELNVNALELEDSALYLCASSLSPDEKLFFGSGTQLSVL.

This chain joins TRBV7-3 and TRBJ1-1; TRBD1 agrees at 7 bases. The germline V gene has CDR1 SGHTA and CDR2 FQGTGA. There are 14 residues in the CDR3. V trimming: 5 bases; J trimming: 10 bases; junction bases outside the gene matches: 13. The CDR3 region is CASSKNSEGARAFF. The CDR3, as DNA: TGTGCCAGCAGCAAAAACAGCGAGGGGGCGAGAGCTTTCTTT.

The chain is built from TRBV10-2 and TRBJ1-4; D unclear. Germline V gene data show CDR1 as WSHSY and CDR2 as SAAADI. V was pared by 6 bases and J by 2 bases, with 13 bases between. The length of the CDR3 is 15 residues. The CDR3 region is CASSLPGRTNEKLFF. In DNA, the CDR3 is TGCGCCAGCAGCTTGCCCGGGCGGACTAATGAAAAACTGTTTTTT.

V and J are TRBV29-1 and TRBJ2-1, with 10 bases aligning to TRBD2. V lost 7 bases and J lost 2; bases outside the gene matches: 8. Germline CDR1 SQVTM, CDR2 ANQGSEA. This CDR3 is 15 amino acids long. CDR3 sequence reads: CSATGTSETYNEQFF. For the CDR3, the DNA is TGCAGCGCAACCGGGACTAGCGAGACCTACAATGAGCAGTTCTTC.

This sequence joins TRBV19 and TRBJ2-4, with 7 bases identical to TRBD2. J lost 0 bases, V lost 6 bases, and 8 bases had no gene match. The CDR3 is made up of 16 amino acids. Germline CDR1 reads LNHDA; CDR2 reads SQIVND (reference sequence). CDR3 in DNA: TGTGCCAGTAGCTTAGGGGAGGGGATAGCCAAAAACATTCAGTACTTC. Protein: CASSLGEGIAKNIQYF.

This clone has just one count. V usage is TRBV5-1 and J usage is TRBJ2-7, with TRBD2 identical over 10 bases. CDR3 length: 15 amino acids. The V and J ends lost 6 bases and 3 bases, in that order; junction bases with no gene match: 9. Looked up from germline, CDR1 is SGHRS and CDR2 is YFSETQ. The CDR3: CASTTLAGVNYEQYF. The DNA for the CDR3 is TGCGCCAGCACCACCCTAGCGGGAGTGAACTACGAGCAGTACTTC.

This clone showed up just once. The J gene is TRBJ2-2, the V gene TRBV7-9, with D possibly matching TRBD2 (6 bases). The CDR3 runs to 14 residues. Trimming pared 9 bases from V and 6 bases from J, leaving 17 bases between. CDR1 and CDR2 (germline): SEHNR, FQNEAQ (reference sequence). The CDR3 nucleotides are TGTGCCAGGGCAAATTCGGAGGGTTCCGGGGAGCTGTTTTTT. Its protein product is CARANSEGSGELFF.

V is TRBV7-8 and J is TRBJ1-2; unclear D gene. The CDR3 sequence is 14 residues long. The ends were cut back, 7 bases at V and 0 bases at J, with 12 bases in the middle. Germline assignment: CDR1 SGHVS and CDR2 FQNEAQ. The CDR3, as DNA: TGTGCCAGCACCAAAACCGGGTCTAACTATGGCTACACCTTC. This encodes CASTKTGSNYGYTF.

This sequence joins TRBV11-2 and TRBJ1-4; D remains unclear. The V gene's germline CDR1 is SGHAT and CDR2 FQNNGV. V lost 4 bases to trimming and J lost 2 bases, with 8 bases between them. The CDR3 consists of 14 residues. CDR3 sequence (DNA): TGTGCCAGCAGCTCATTAGCTACTAATGAAAAACTGTTTTTT. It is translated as CASSSLATNEKLFF.

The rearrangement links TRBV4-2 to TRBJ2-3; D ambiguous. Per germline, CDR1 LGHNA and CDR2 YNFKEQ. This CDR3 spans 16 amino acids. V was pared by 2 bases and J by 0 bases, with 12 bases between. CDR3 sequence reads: CASSQQTVTSTDTQYF. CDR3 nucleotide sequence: TGTGCCAGCAGCCAACAGACTGTTACTAGCACAGATACGCAGTATTTT.

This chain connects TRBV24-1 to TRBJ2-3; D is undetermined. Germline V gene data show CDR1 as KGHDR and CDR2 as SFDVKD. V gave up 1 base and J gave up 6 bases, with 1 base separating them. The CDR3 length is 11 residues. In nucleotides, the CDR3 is TGTGCCACCAGTGATTTTGATACGCAGTATTTT. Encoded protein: CATSDFDTQYF.